This T cell receptor beta chain was identified during a study of T cell repertoires in cytomegalovirus infection (dated by TCRdb to the late 2010s). Regarding the research as a whole: The HLA type of each donor mattered for the analysis, because public TCR beta signatures pointed to carriage of CMV infection along with the matching HLA type. The full study reports these points: In both this cohort and an independent cohort of several hundred donors, the cumulative frequency of public TCR beta family members distinguished carriers of CMV infection plus the relevant HLA type. In the ex vivo response, HLA-C-restricted CMV-specific TCR beta clonotypes were dominant, and in two of eight donors the single most frequent clonotype came from this HLA-C-restricted group.

Spanning cysteine to phenylalanine, the CDR3 consists of 13 amino acids. The only DNA kept is the CDR3, 39 bases in frame from the first base. From a lookup of the germline V gene (reference sequence), CDR1 and CDR2 are DFQATT and SNEGSKA. Relative to germline, V is 3 bases shorter and J is 6 bases shorter, with 12 bases between their ends. The instrument was an Illumina HiSeq 1500. TCRdb redid the processing of the public reads, applying fastp at Q25 and MiXCR, and retained in-frame beta chains. Each CDR3 protein appears once, grouped with its most common genes and DNA. This sample is represented by about 300,000 distinct CDR3 sequences; around 9.6% of them were singletons. 2.5% of the sample comes from the top ten. This clonotype was detected many times. It has no known antigen specificity. The input lacks base qualities; no much larger clone sits a single base away.

This clonotype originated in a human donor in good health (CMV status not recorded). Some clones in this sample may be carry-over from other donors' samples. The sample was PBMCs. The rearranged chain carries TRBV20-1 and TRBJ1-5, with the D gene not confidently named. The base sequence is TGCAGTGCTAGGGAGGGAGGCGCTCAGCCCCAGCATTTT. This encodes CSAREGGAQPQHF.